The 25 T cell receptor beta chains in this list originate from one sample, sequenced in a study of shared clonotypes between healthy human individuals. Sequenced by immunoSEQ multiplex PCR; TCRdb stores in-frame clones only, minus some. The sample includes hundreds of thousands of clones, 90% to 96% of them seen just once. Sequenced input: naive CD4+ T cells sorted from blood. Subset described: CD45RA+ positively selected. These receptor sequences come from a woman aged 25 to 39 in good health.

The chain has TRBV28 and TRBJ2-7, with 11 bases that match TRBD2. With 2 bases clipped from V and 11 bases from J, the junction kept 8 bases outside the gene matches. The V gene's germline CDR1 is MDHEN and CDR2 SYDVKM. This CDR3 region has 14 residues. CDR3 nucleotide sequence: TGTGCCAGCAGTTTAATGTTAGCGGGAGGGCCGGAGTACTTC. This encodes CASSLMLAGGPEYF.

This chain connects TRBV28 to TRBJ2-3, with D possibly being TRBD1 or TRBD2 (5 bases each). Trimming removed 5 bases at V and 2 bases at J, with 17 bases between. The CDR3 totals 16 residues. Per germline, CDR1 MDHEN and CDR2 SYDVKM. The CDR3 sequence: CASSGLGRANTDTQYF. The CDR3 region has the DNA TGTGCCAGCAGTGGACTTGGCAGGGCCAACACAGATACGCAGTATTTT.

The CDR3 reads CASSQADAGRGTEAFF. The CDR3 region has the DNA TGTGCCAGCAGCCAGGCAGACGCAGGGAGAGGAACTGAAGCTTTCTTT. The gene calls are TRBV4-2 and TRBJ1-1, with D perhaps TRBD1 (5 bases). The CDR3 is 16 amino acids. Per germline, CDR1 LGHNA and CDR2 YNFKEQ. The V and J ends lost 3 bases and 5 bases respectively, with 19 bases between them.

As regards this clone: The sample contains more than one DNA sequence encoding this CDR3. The chain couples TRBV18 to TRBJ2-5, with D hard to call. Germline CDR1 KGHSH, CDR2 LQKENI. CDR3 length: 12 residues. Trimming removed 4 bases at V and 1 base at J, with 4 bases between. The CDR3: CASSRGQETQYF. Here the CDR3 DNA reads TGTGCCAGCTCACGGGGCCAAGAGACCCAGTACTTC.

This chain connects TRBV7-9 to TRBJ1-5; 9 positions match TRBD1. The ends lost 2 bases at V and 5 bases at J; junction bases unmatched: 1. The CDR3 length is 14 residues. The germline gives CDR1 SEHNR, CDR2 FQNEAQ (reference sequence). CDR3 nucleotide sequence: TGTGCCAGCAGCTTATGGGACAGGGATCAGCCCCAGCATTTT. It is translated as CASSLWDRDQPQHF.

About this clone: The sample has other DNA sequences that encode this CDR3 too. The V gene is TRBV28, the J gene TRBJ1-2; no clear D. The CDR3 has 12 residues. V was cut by 8 bases and J by 2 bases, with 9 bases left in between. Per the germline V gene, CDR1 is MDHEN and CDR2 is SYDVKM. CDR3 amino acids: CASSSPNYGYTF. Written as DNA, the CDR3 is TGTGCCAGCTCAAGCCCCAACTATGGCTACACCTTC.

The chain couples TRBV28 to TRBJ1-2; D gene unclear. The CDR3 is 15 amino acids. CDR1 and CDR2 from the germline V gene are MDHEN and SYDVKM. V dropped 6 bases and J dropped 4 bases, with 18 bases sitting between them. The CDR3 sequence is CASSSPLDRFYGYTF. CDR3 sequence (DNA): TGTGCCAGCAGCTCGCCATTGGACCGATTCTATGGCTACACCTTC.

This clone has a single count. The rearrangement uses TRBV4-1 and TRBJ2-2; D remains unclear. The CDR3 consists of 14 residues. Germline loops: CDR1 MGHRA, CDR2 YSYEKL. The V gene lost 4 bases and the J gene lost 7 bases, with 13 bases spanning the gap. The CDR3 DNA reads TGCGCCAGCAGCCCCCAGTTGTCGGGCGGGGAGCTGTTTTTT. This gives the protein CASSPQLSGGELFF.

The chain uses TRBV7-9 and TRBJ1-1; 8 bases are shared with TRBD1. The CDR3 consists of 15 residues. V gave up 5 bases and J gave up 2 bases; unmatched junction bases: 7. Germline V CDR1 and CDR2: SEHNR, FQNEAQ (reference sequence). In DNA, the CDR3 is TGTGCCAGCAGCCGGGGACAGGAAAAAAACACTGAAGCTTTCTTT. Translated, it gives CASSRGQEKNTEAFF.

A single count supports this clone. This rearrangement joins TRBV19 to TRBJ1-4; D gene unclear. Per germline, CDR1 LNHDA and CDR2 SQIVND (reference sequence). Between the trimmed V and J ends, which lost 4 bases and 5 bases, there was a span of 17 bases. The CDR3 spans 16 residues. In nucleotides, the CDR3 is TGTGCCAGTAGTACCGTGGTATCCCGAAAAAATGAAAAACTGTTTTTT. It is translated as CASSTVVSRKNEKLFF.

This rearrangement joins TRBV2 to TRBJ1-5; D ambiguous. The CDR3 is made up of 12 amino acids. Germline assignment: CDR1 SNHLY and CDR2 FYNNEI. The ends were cut back, 7 bases at V and 4 bases at J, with 8 bases in the middle. In nucleotides, the CDR3 is TGTGCCAGCAAGGGAGCGAATCAGCCCCAGCATTTT. Its protein product is CASKGANQPQHF.

The genes are TRBV6-5 and TRBJ2-5; D is undetermined. Per the germline V gene, CDR1 is MNHEY and CDR2 is SVGAGI. The CDR3 has 13 residues. Between the trimmed V and J ends, which lost 6 bases and 0 bases, there was a span of 8 bases. Written as DNA, the CDR3 is TGTGCCAGCAGCCAAGAGTACCAAGAGACCCAGTACTTC. Its protein is CASSQEYQETQYF.

The chain uses TRBV15 and TRBJ2-7; 7 bases are shared with TRBD1. CDR3 size: 15 residues. Looked up from germline, CDR1 is LNHNV and CDR2 is YYDKDF (reference sequence). Trimming removed 3 bases from V and 4 bases from J; junction bases left unmatched: 9. The CDR3 region is CATSRDPGQIYEQYF. For the CDR3, the DNA is TGTGCCACCAGCAGGGATCCGGGACAGATATACGAGCAGTACTTC.

As regards this clone: The same CDR3 also results from other DNA sequences found in this sample. The genes are TRBV7-8 and TRBJ2-7; D gene uncertain. Germline CDR1 and CDR2: SGHVS and FQNEAQ. V lost 4 bases, J lost 7 bases, and 8 bases lay in between. The CDR3 has 11 residues. In DNA form, the CDR3 reads TGTGCCAGCAGCTCCGGGCGGGAGCAGTACTTC. Translation: CASSSGREQYF.

The chain combines TRBV27 with TRBJ1-5, with 11 bases that match TRBD1. Germline CDR1 and CDR2: MNHEY and SMNVEV (reference sequence). The trim removed 11 bases at V and 11 bases at J, leaving 11 bases unmatched. This CDR3 is built from 13 residues. The CDR3 bases are TGTGCCTCCCGGGACAGGGGGATCGGGGCCCAGCATTTT. It yields the protein CASRDRGIGAQHF.

The rearrangement uses TRBV28 and TRBJ1-5; 8 nucleotides agree with TRBD1. Germline V lookup: CDR1 MDHEN, CDR2 SYDVKM. Trimming cost V 3 bases and J 7 bases; bases outside gene matches: 8. This CDR3 contains 15 residues. This CDR3 is CASSFSPGGRQPQHF. CDR3 in DNA: TGTGCCAGCAGTTTTTCCCCAGGGGGCAGGCAGCCCCAGCATTTT.

The rearrangement links TRBV6-1 to TRBJ2-4; possible D gene TRBD1, 5 bases. Germline V gives CDR1 MNHNS, CDR2 SASEGT. The V end was cut by 8 bases, the J end by 7 bases, with 9 bases between. This CDR3 is built from 11 residues. In DNA form, the CDR3 reads TGTGCCAGCGGGGCAGGGAACATTCAGTACTTC. Translation: CASGAGNIQYF.

This clone has just a few counts. The chain couples TRBV27 to TRBJ1-1; no clear D. Trimming pared 6 bases from V and 1 base from J, leaving 9 bases between. Looked up from germline, CDR1 is MNHEY and CDR2 is SMNVEV (reference sequence). This CDR3 spans 13 amino acids. The CDR3 coding sequence is TGTGCCAGCAGCCCGCGGGAGAACACTGAAGCTTTCTTT. Protein product: CASSPRENTEAFF.

The chain recombines TRBV2 with TRBJ2-7; 7 bases are shared with TRBD2. The CDR3 is 13 amino acids. V lost 4 bases to trimming and J lost 4 bases; unmatched junction nucleotides: 4. Looked up from germline, CDR1 is SNHLY and CDR2 is FYNNEI. CDR3 in amino acids: CASSGSSGYEQYF. The CDR3 nucleotides are TGTGCCAGCAGTGGTTCTAGCGGTTACGAGCAGTACTTC.

This chain joins TRBV28 and TRBJ2-7, with 11 bases identical to TRBD2. The germline CDR1 and CDR2 sequences are MDHEN and SYDVKM. The ends lost 3 bases at V and 5 bases at J; junction bases unmatched: 12. There are 17 residues in the CDR3. CDR3 DNA: TGTGCCAGCAGTTTGGACCTTCTAGCGGGAGGCCCCGACGAGCAGTACTTC. This gives the protein CASSLDLLAGGPDEQYF.

The chain links TRBV11-1 to TRBJ2-3; 8 positions match TRBD2. Germline V lookup: CDR1 SGHAT, CDR2 FQDESV (reference sequence). The CDR3 loop spans 15 amino acids. V trimming: 8 bases; J trimming: 8 bases; junction bases outside the gene matches: 15. The CDR3 nucleotides are TGTGCCAGCTCCCAGCGAAGACTAGCGTTCGGTACGCAGTATTTT. Translation gives CASSQRRLAFGTQYF. Using reference TRBV11-1 and TRBJ2-3 for the parts outside the CDR3, the full variable domain is EAEVAQSPRYKITEKSQAVAFWCDPISGHATLYWYRQILGQGPELLVQFQDESVVDDSQLPKDRFSAERLKGVDSTLKIQPAELGDSAMYLCASSQRRLAFGTQYFGPGTRLTVL.

The chain couples TRBV19 to TRBJ2-7, with 9 bases identical to TRBD1. The CDR3 runs to 15 residues. The germline gives CDR1 LNHDA, CDR2 SQIVND (reference sequence). Trimming cost V 4 bases and J 2 bases; bases outside gene matches: 6. CDR3 in DNA: TGTGCCAGTAGTAAACAGGGGGCGTATCCCTACGAGCAGTACTTC. It is translated as CASSKQGAYPYEQYF.

A word on this clone: Distinct nucleotide sequences in the sample also encode this CDR3. V usage is TRBV28 and J usage is TRBJ2-7; D is unclear. The V gene lost 2 bases and the J gene lost 4 bases, with 6 bases spanning the gap. The germline V gene has CDR1 MDHEN and CDR2 SYDVKM. The CDR3 spans 12 residues. CDR3 DNA: TGTGCCAGCAGTTTAGGTACTTACGAGCAGTACTTC. It encodes CASSLGTYEQYF.

The chain joins TRBV6-1 to TRBJ2-7; D is perhaps TRBD2 (6 bases). V lost 7 bases and J 1 base, leaving 14 bases between the germline ends. This CDR3 spans 14 amino acids. Germline V gene sequence: CDR1 MNHNS, CDR2 SASEGT. CDR3 protein: CASKDQEGSYEQYF. The CDR3 DNA is TGTGCCAGCAAGGATCAGGAGGGGTCCTACGAGCAGTACTTC.

The chain joins TRBV28 to TRBJ2-1; no firm D call. The V gene's germline CDR1 is MDHEN and CDR2 SYDVKM. The CDR3 runs 13 residues. With 6 bases removed from V and 9 bases from J, the gap between germline ends came to 15 bases. The CDR3 coding sequence is TGTGCCAGCAGCGTGGTGGCGCCTGGTGAGCAGTTCTTC. It yields the protein CASSVVAPGEQFF.